The rows below give T cell receptor beta chains drawn from one sample of a study of early T cells in non-severe SARS-CoV-2 infection. MiXCR was run by TCRdb on the 5' RACE reads, yielding one entry per CDR3 protein. The table lists roughly 99,000 distinct CDR3 sequences, around 10% of them singletons, with 7.6% in the top ten. The sequenced material came from whole blood. The receptor source for this set is an adult who was a healthcare worker with PCR-confirmed SARS-CoV-2 infection or an uninfected control (not recorded which). CDR3s include the opening cysteine and the closing phenylalanine or tryptophan. The D gene is left open where the match is weak. Rows give clone size only sometimes, using once, few, many, or a class for an expanded clone.

size | J | V | D | CDR3 | DNA
- | TRBJ2-7 | TRBV7-9 | TRBD1 | CASSWDRGSYEQYF | TGTGCCAGCAGCTGGGACAGGGGCTCCTACGAGCAGTACTTC
- | TRBJ2-7 | TRBV18 | TRBD1 | CASSPDRHYEQYF | TGTGCCAGCTCACCGGACAGGCACTACGAGCAGTACTTC
few | TRBJ2-1 | TRBV11-2 | - | CASSLRASTAYNEQFF | TGTGCCAGCAGCTTAAGGGCCAGTACGGCCTACAATGAGCAGTTCTTC
few | TRBJ2-6 | TRBV12-3/TRBV12-4 | - | CASNEAGANVLTF | TGTGCCTCGAACGAGGCTGGGGCCAACGTCCTGACTTTC
- | TRBJ2-3 | TRBV7-9 | TRBD2 | CASSLSGRARDTQYF | TGTGCCAGCAGCTTAAGCGGGAGGGCCAGGGATACGCAGTATTTT
few | TRBJ2-5 | TRBV19 | - | CASSIDLRGQETQYF | TGTGCCAGTAGTATAGATCTGCGCGGCCAAGAGACCCAGTACTTC
many | TRBJ2-4 | TRBV12-2 | - | CASLQERESGGAKNIQYF | TGTGCAAGTCTGCAGGAGCGGGAGAGCGGCGGGGCCAAAAACATTCAGTACTTC
many | TRBJ2-1 | TRBV5-4 | - | CASSGGMRGEQFF | TGTGCCAGCAGCGGGGGGATGAGGGGTGAGCAGTTCTTC
- | TRBJ2-7 | TRBV6-6 | - | CASSQSPGVEQYF | TGTGCCAGCAGTCAAAGCCCGGGGGTCGAGCAGTACTTC
many | TRBJ2-7 | TRBV20-1 | - | CGTGAGVYEQYF | TGCGGGACAGGAGCGGGAGTCTACGAGCAGTACTTC
- | TRBJ2-3 | TRBV3-1 | TRBD2 | CASSPVAGPTTDTQYF | TGTGCCAGCAGCCCGGTAGCGGGTCCGACCACAGATACGCAGTATTTT
few | TRBJ2-1 | TRBV11-2 | - | CASSFGMRFGEQFF | TGTGCCAGCAGCTTCGGTATGCGGTTTGGCGAGCAGTTCTTC
- | TRBJ2-1 | TRBV28 | TRBD2 | CASSFSGGRGNEQFF | TGTGCCAGCAGTTTCAGTGGCGGGAGGGGGAATGAGCAGTTCTTC
many | TRBJ1-3 | TRBV20-1 | TRBD1 | CSAPHPGQGNTIYF | TGCAGTGCCCCTCATCCGGGACAGGGAAACACCATATATTTT
- | TRBJ1-1 | TRBV6-7 | - | CATKPGQLFTEAFF | TGTGCCACCAAACCCGGGCAACTTTTCACTGAAGCTTTCTTT
- | TRBJ2-1 | TRBV5-1 | - | CASSPNSEQFF | TGCGCCAGCAGCCCAAACTCTGAGCAGTTCTTC
many | TRBJ2-1 | TRBV18 | TRBD1 | CASSQGGQDNEQFF | TGTGCCAGCTCACAAGGGGGACAGGACAATGAGCAGTTCTTC
- | TRBJ1-2 | TRBV12-3/TRBV12-4 | - | CASSLGRSHYGYTF | TGTGCCAGCAGTTTGGGCCGATCACACTATGGCTACACCTTC
many | TRBJ2-7 | TRBV27 | TRBD2 | CASTPLAGVSHEQYF | TGTGCCAGCACTCCACTAGCGGGAGTCTCCCACGAGCAGTACTTC
many | TRBJ2-5 | TRBV28 | - | CASSLRRIQYF | TGTGCCAGCAGTTTAAGACGGATCCAGTACTTC
many | TRBJ2-3 | TRBV29-1 | - | CSVGRQAGVTDTQYF | TGCAGCGTTGGGCGACAGGCGGGAGTCACAGATACGCAGTATTTT
few | TRBJ2-3 | TRBV19 | - | CASSSGDTDTQYF | TGTGCCAGTAGTAGCGGGGACACAGATACGCAGTATTTT
- | TRBJ2-7 | TRBV5-6 | - | CASSWGASHSYEQYF | TGTGCCAGCAGCTGGGGGGCGTCCCACTCCTACGAGCAGTACTTC
few | TRBJ2-1 | TRBV11-2 | TRBD2 | CASSSAGTSGVISYNEQFF | TGTGCCAGCAGCTCAGCCGGGACTAGCGGAGTGATCTCCTACAATGAGCAGTTCTTC
many | TRBJ2-1 | TRBV2 | TRBD2 | CASGGENEQFF | TGTGCCAGCGGGGGGGAAAATGAGCAGTTCTTC